A few counts support the clone carrying this T cell receptor beta chain. Antigen specificity is unknown. Additional DNA sequences in this sample encode the identical CDR3. This specimen comes from a study of T cell responses to AZD1222 COVID-19 vaccine. Findings and limits, study-wide: Regions 160-218 and 743-854 dominated among vaccine-associated CD4 TCRs spanning spike. Spike-specific TCR breadth and depth went up after people got two AZD1222 doses. Only after the peak T cell response were repertoires sampled.

Trimming pared 3 bases from V and 2 bases from J, leaving 10 bases between. The CDR3 is 14 residues long. Germline values: CDR1 MNHEY, CDR2 SMNVEV (reference sequence). Method: immunoSEQ multiplex PCR; TCRdb's copy keeps in-frame clones and lacks some. The top ten hold roughly 22% of the sample, which has under 130,000 clones, 75% to 90% seen once. The chain uses TRBV27 and TRBJ1-1; D unresolved. This clonotype was obtained from an adult in good health. The source material was peripheral blood, sampled on day 0 of AZD1222 vaccination. The CDR3: CASSLWAVNTEAFF. The CDR3 region has the DNA TGTGCCAGCAGTTTGTGGGCGGTTAACACTGAAGCTTTCTTT.